Described below is a single T cell receptor (beta chain) sequence and its context. The assay was immunoSEQ multiplex PCR, and TCRdb's table has in-frame clones only and misses some. The data contain under 150,000 clones, about 88% of them seen just once; the ten biggest clones take up 2.4%. From germline, CDR1 is MDHEN and CDR2 SYDVKM. The CDR3 spans 13 residues. V lost 4 bases, J lost 0 bases, and 4 bases lay in between. This sample is part of a study of T cell responses to AZD1222 COVID-19 vaccine. The chain has TRBV28 and TRBJ2-1; unclear D gene. The sequence was obtained from an adult in good health. The source was peripheral blood, collected on day 0 of AZD1222 vaccination. The CDR3 protein is CASSSSSYNEQFF. The DNA for the CDR3 is TGTGCCAGCAGTTCTAGCTCCTACAATGAGCAGTTCTTC.